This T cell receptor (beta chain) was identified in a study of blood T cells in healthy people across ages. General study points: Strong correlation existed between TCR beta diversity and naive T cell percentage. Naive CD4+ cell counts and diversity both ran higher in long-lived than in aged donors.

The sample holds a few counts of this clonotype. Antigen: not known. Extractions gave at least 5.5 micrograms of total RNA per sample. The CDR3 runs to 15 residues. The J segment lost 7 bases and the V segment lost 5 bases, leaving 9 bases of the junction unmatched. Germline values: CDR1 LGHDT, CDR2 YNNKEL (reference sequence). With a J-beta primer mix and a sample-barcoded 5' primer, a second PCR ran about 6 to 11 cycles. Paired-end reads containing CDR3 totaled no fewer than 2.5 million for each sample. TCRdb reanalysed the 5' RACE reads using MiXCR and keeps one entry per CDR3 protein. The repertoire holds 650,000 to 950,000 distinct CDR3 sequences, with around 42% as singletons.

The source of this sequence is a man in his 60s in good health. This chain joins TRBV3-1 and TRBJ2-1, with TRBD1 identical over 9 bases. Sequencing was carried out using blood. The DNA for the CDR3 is TGTGCCAGCAGCGCACTCCTCGGACAGGGGAATGAGCAGTTCTTC. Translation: CASSALLGQGNEQFF.